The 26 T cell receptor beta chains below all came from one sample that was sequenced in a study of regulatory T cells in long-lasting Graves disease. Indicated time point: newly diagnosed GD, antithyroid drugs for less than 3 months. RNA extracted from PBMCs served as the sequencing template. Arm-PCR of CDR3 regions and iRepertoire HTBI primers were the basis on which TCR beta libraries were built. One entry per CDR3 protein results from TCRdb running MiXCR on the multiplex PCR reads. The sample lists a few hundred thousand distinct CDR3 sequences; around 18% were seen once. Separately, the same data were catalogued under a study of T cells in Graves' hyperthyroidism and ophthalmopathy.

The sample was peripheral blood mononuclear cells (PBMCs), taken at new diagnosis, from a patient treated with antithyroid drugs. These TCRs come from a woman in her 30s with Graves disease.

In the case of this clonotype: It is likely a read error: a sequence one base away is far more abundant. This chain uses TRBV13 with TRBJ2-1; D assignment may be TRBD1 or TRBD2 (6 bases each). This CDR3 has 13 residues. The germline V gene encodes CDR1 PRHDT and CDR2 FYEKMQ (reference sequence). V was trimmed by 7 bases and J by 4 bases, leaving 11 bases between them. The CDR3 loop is CASMGGRYNEQFF. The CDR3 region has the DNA TGTGCCAGCATGGGGGGCAGATACAATGAGCAGTTCTTC.

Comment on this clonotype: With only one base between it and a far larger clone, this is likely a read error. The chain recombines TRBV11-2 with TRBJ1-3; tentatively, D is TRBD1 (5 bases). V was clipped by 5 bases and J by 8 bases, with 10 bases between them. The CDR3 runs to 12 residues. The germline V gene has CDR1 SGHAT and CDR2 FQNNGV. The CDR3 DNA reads TGTGCCAGCAGCGAGGGGTCGGACACCATATATTTT. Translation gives CASSEGSDTIYF.

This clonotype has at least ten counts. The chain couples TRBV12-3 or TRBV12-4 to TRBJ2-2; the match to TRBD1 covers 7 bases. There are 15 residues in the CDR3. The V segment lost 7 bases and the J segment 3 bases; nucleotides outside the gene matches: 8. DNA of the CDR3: TGTGCCAGCATCCCCGAGGGGGCGGACACCGGGGAGCTGTTTTTT. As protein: CASIPEGADTGELFF.

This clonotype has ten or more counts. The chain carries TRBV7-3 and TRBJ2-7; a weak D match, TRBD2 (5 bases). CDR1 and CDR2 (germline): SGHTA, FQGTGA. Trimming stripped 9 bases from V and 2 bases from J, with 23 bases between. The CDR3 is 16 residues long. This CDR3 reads CASRSIGGQRAYEQYF. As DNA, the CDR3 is TGTGCCAGTCGTTCCATCGGAGGCCAAAGGGCCTACGAGCAGTACTTC.

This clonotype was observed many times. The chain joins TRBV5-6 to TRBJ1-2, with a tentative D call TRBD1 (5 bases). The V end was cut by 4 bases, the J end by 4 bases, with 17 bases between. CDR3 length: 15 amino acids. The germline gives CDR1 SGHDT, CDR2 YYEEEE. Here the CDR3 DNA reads TGTGCCAGCAGCGCCAGGGCAGGGCAAGCCTATGGCTACACCTTC. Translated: CASSARAGQAYGYTF.

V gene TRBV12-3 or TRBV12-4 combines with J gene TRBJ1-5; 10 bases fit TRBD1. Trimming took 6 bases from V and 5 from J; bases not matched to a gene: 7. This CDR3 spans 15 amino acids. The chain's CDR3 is CASRGTGVSYQPQHF. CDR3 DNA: TGTGCCAGCAGGGGGACAGGGGTCTCCTATCAGCCCCAGCATTTT.

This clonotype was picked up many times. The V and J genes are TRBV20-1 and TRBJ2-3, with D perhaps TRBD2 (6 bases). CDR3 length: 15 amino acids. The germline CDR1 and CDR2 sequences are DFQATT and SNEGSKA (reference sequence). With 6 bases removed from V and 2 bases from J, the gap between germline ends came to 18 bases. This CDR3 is CSADGPRGTTDTQYF. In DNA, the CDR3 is TGCAGTGCGGACGGACCACGCGGGACCACAGATACGCAGTATTTT.

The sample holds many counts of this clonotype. The CDR3 protein is CASSPPPRDASGTDTQYF. The CDR3 DNA reads as TGTGCCAGCAGCCCCCCGCCCCGGGACGCTTCTGGCACAGATACGCAGTATTTT. The rearrangement joins TRBV11-2 to TRBJ2-3, with D perhaps being TRBD1 or TRBD2 (5 bases each). The CDR3 sequence is 18 residues long. V dropped 5 bases and J dropped 1 base, with 22 bases sitting between them. The germline V gene has CDR1 SGHAT and CDR2 FQNNGV.

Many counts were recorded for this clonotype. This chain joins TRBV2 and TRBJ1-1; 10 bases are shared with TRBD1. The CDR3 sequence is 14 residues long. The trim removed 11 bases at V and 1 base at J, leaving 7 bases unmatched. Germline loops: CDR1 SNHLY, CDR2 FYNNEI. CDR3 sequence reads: CAGDRGRRNTEAFF. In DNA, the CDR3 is TGTGCCGGAGACAGGGGGCGAAGGAACACTGAAGCTTTCTTT.

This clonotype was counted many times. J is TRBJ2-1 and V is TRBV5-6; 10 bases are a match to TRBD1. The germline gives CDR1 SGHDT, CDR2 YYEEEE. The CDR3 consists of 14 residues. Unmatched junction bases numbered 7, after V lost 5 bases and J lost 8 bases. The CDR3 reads CASRRRDRGYEQFF. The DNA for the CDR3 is TGTGCCAGCAGACGCCGGGACAGGGGCTATGAGCAGTTCTTC. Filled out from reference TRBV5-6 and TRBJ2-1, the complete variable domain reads DAGVTQSPTHLIKTRGQQVTLRCSPKSGHDTVSWYQQALGQGPQFIFQYYEEEERQRGNFPDRFSGHQFPNYSSELNVNALLLGDSALYLCASRRRDRGYEQFFGPGTRLTVL.

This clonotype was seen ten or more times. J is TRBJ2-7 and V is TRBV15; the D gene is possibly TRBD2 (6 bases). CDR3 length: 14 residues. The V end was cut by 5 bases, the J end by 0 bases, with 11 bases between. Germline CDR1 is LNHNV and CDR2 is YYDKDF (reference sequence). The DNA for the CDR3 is TGTGCCACCAGCCGGGACTCGATCTCCTACGAGCAGTACTTC. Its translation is CATSRDSISYEQYF.

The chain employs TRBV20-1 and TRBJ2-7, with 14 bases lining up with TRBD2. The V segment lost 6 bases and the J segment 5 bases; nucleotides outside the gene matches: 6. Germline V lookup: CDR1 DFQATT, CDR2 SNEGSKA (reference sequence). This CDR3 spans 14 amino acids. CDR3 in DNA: TGCAGTGCGCCTGGACTAGCGGGAGGCCACGAGCAGTACTTC. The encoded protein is CSAPGLAGGHEQYF.

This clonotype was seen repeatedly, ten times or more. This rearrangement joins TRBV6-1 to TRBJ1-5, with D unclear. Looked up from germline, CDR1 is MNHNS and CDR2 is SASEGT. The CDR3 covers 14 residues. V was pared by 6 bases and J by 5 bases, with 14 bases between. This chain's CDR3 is CASRLESRHQPQHF. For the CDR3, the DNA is TGTGCCAGCAGACTAGAGAGCAGGCATCAGCCCCAGCATTTT.

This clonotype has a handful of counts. The DNA for the CDR3 is TGTGCCAGCAGGTACAGGGAACTGGACACTGAAGCTTTCTTT. Protein product: CASRYRELDTEAFF. J is TRBJ1-1 and V is TRBV2; D might be TRBD1 (6 bases). This CDR3 comprises 14 residues. Germline CDR1 SNHLY, CDR2 FYNNEI. The V gene lost 6 bases and the J gene lost 3 bases, with 14 bases spanning the gap.

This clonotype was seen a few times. The CDR3 reads CASTPGAGANYGYTF. The CDR3 coding sequence is TGTGCCAGCACCCCGGGGGCAGGAGCTAACTATGGCTACACCTTC. This rearrangement joins TRBV6-4 to TRBJ1-2; D may be TRBD1 (6 bases). CDR1 MRHNA and CDR2 SNTAGT come from the germline V gene. This CDR3 is built from 15 residues. V was clipped by 7 bases and J by 0 bases, with 15 bases between them.

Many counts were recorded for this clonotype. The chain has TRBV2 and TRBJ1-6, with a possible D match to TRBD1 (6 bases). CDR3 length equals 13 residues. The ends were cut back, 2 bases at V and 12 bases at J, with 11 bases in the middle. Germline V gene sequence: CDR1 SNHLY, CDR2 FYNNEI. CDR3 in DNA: TGTGCCAGCAGTGAAAGGACAGCCTTACCCCTCCACTTT. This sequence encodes CASSERTALPLHF.

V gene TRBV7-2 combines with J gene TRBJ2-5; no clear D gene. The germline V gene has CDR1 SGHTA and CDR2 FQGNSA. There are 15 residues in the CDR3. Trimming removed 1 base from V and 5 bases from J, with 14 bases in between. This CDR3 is CASSLDLSRWETQYF. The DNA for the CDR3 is TGTGCCAGCAGCTTAGATCTCTCGCGTTGGGAGACCCAGTACTTC.

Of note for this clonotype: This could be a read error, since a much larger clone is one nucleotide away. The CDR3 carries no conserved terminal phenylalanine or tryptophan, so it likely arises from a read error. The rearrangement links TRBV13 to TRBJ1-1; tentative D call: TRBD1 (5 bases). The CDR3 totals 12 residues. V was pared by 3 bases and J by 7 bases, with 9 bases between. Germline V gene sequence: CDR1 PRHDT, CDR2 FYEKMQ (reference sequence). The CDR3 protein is CASSFGGGEAFS. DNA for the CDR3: TGTGCCAGCAGCTTTGGGGGTGGTGAAGCTTTCTCT.

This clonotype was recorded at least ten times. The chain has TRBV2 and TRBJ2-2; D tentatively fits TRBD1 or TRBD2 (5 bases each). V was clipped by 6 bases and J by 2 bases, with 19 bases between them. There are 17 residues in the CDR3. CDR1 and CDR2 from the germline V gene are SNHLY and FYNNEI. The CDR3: CASRNTPGRDNTGELFF. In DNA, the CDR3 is TGTGCCAGCAGGAACACCCCGGGACGGGATAACACCGGGGAGCTGTTTTTT. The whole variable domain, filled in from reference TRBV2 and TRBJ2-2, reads EPEVTQTPSHQVTQMGQEVILRCVPISNHLYFYWYRQILGQKVEFLVSFYNNEISEKSEIFDDQFSVERPDGSNFTLKIRSTKLEDSAMYFCASRNTPGRDNTGELFFGEGSRLTVL.

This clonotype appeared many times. Written as DNA, the CDR3 is TGTGCCAGCAGTTTTTATAGCGGGGGCTTCAATGAGCAGTTCTTC. Protein sequence: CASSFYSGGFNEQFF. The chain links TRBV28 to TRBJ2-1; 9 nucleotides agree with TRBD2. The CDR3 covers 15 residues. J lost 6 bases, V lost 3 bases, and 6 bases had no gene match. The germline V gene encodes CDR1 MDHEN and CDR2 SYDVKM.

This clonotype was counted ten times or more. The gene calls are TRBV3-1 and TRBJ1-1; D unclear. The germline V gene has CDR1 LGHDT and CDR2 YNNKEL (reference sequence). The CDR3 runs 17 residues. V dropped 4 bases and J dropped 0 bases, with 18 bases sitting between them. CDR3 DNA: TGTGCCAGCAGCCCAGACGGCAGAGTCGGTTTGAACACTGAAGCTTTCTTT. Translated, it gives CASSPDGRVGLNTEAFF.

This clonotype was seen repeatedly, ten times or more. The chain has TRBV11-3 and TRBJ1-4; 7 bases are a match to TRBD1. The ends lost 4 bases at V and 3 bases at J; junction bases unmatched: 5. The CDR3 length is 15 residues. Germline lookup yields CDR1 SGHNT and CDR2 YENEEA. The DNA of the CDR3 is TGTGCCAGCAGCTGCCGGGACAGCCCTAATGAAAAACTGTTTTTT. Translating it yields CASSCRDSPNEKLFF.

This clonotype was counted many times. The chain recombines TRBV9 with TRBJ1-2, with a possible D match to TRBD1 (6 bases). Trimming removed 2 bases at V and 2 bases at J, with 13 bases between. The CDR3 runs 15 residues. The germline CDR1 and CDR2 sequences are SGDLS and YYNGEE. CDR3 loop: CASSVGWGPNYGYTF. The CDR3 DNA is TGTGCCAGCAGCGTCGGCTGGGGGCCGAACTATGGCTACACCTTC.

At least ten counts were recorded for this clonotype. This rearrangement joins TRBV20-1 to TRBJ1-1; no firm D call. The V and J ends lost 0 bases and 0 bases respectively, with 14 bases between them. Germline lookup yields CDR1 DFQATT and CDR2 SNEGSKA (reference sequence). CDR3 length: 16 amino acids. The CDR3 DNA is TGCAGTGCTAGAGATTCTGGATCGGGGATGAACACTGAAGCTTTCTTT. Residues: CSARDSGSGMNTEAFF.

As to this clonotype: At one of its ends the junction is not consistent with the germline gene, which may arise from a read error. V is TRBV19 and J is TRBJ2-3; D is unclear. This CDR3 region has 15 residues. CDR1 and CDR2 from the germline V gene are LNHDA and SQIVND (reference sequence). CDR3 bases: TGTGCCGGTAGTAATCAGGAACGCATCATCGATACGCAGTATTTT. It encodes CAGSNQERIIDTQYF.

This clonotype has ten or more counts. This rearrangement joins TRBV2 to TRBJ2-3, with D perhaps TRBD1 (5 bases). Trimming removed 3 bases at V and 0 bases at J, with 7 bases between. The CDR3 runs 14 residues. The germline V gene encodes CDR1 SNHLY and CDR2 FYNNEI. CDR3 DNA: TGTGCCAGCAGTGAGGGGCCGAGCACAGATACGCAGTATTTT. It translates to CASSEGPSTDTQYF.